The entry that follows covers one T cell receptor (beta chain) sequence. Its antigen target is currently unknown. Per-base qualities were not stored, and no clone one base away is much larger. The library was generated by PCR. Sequenced using a HiSeq X Ten. TCR repertoires were characterized by high-throughput sequencing. Through fastp at Q25 and MiXCR, TCRdb rebuilt clones from the public reads, retaining in-frame beta chains. Rows are combined by CDR3 protein, so each entry shows the most common genes and DNA. Recorded for this sample are around 14,000 distinct CDR3 sequences; more than 50% of them occurred a single time. The ten largest clones capture approximately 55% of the sample. This entry comes from a study of esophageal squamous cell carcinoma under preoperative chemotherapy (dated by TCRdb to between 2018 and 2020). For context, the study as a whole: The study profiled TCR repertoires of both peripheral blood T cells and tumor-infiltrating lymphocytes. The effects of paclitaxel-nedaplatin chemotherapy on T-cell receptor repertoires in patients with esophageal squamous cell carcinoma were assessed. The cohort comprised 4 or 5 patients with primary esophageal squamous cell carcinoma. Repertoires were compared between samples taken before and after paclitaxel-nedaplatin therapy.

Study-level results and caveats: A significant increase in TCR diversity was observed in peripheral T cells after chemotherapy, whereas no such increase was observed in tumor-infiltrating lymphocytes. Paclitaxel-nedaplatin therapy induced immediate and substantial clonotype frequency changes, with contraction more likely among abundant clones than amplification. Tumor-infiltrating lymphocytes after treatment appeared to come partly from peripheral T cells migrating into the tumor, rather than solely from local clonal changes. A small cohort was used, with only four to six patients with esophageal squamous cell carcinoma being analyzed.

Counted from cysteine to phenylalanine, this CDR3 has 15 amino acids. This entry keeps only the CDR3 DNA: 45 bases, framed from base 1. CDR1 and CDR2 are drawn from the germline V gene: SGHAT, FQNNGV. The time point label, as the study defines it: before preoperative PTX-NDP chemotherapy. Patients received paclitaxel-nedaplatin as preoperative chemotherapy before surgery. The biological material was taken from a patient given preoperative chemotherapy. The V and J segments used are TRBV11-2 and TRBJ2-3; the D gene is perhaps TRBD2, on 6 matching bases. The J call may be in error: the DNA end matches TRBJ2-5 better. The sequence was obtained from a human donor with esophageal squamous cell carcinoma. The donor label of this sample is uncertain. This receptor has the CDR3 CASSLGSGVRETQYF. The DNA sequence is as follows: TGTGCCAGCAGCTTAGGTTCGGGAGTTAGAGAGACCCAGTACTTC.